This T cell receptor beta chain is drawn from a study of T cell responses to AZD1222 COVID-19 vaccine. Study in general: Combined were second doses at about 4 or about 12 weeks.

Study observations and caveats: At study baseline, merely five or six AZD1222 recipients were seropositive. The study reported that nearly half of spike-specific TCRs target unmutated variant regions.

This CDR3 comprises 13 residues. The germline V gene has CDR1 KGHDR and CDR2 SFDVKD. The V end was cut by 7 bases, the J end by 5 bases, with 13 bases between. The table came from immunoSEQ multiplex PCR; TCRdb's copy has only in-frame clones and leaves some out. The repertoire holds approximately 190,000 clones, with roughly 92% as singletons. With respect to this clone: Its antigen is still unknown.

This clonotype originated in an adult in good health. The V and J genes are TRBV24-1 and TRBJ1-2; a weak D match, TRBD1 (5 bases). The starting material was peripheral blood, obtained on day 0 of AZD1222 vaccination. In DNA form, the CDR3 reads TGTGCCACCAGGGGCGAGGGGTGGTATGGCTACACCTTC. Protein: CATRGEGWYGYTF.